These 4 T cell receptor beta chains were sequenced from one sample in a study of blood T cell repertoires in COVID-19. This table comes from immunoSEQ multiplex PCR, and its TCRdb copy is limited to in-frame clones, with some not included. The sample has about 280,000 clones; 75% to 95% are singletons. The source material was PBMCs or T cells enriched from blood (not recorded which). Receptor source: a man between 35 and 55 years old who had been exposed to COVID-19.

J is TRBJ1-1 and V is TRBV5-5, with 11 bases fitting TRBD1. CDR1 SGHKS and CDR2 YYEKEE come from the germline V gene (reference sequence). The CDR3 is 16 amino acids. V lost 0 bases to trimming and J lost 7 bases; unmatched junction nucleotides: 8. This chain's CDR3 is CASSLGSGQGAREAFF. The DNA for the CDR3 is TGTGCCAGCAGCTTGGGAAGCGGACAGGGGGCACGTGAAGCTTTCTTT.

The chain uses TRBV5-4 and TRBJ2-5, with 8 positions matching TRBD1. Unmatched junction bases numbered 7, after V lost 4 bases and J lost 2 bases. The CDR3 extends over 15 amino acids. In germline, CDR1 is SGHNT, CDR2 YYREEE (reference sequence). CDR3 DNA sequence: TGTGCCAGCAGCACGGCAGGGGGCGTTCAAGAGACCCAGTACTTC. This translates into CASSTAGGVQETQYF.

The chain is built from TRBV9 and TRBJ1-3, with 7 bases matching TRBD1. The germline V gene has CDR1 SGDLS and CDR2 YYNGEE. The CDR3 is made up of 17 amino acids. V dropped 1 base and J dropped 2; count of bases not matched to a gene: 9. The CDR3 region is CASSVTGSGTAGNTIYF. CDR3 nucleotide sequence: TGTGCCAGCAGCGTAACAGGTTCCGGGACAGCTGGAAACACCATATATTTT.

This chain connects TRBV5-1 to TRBJ1-3, with 7 bases that match TRBD1. This CDR3 has 16 residues. Germline CDR1 reads SGHRS; CDR2 reads YFSETQ. The ends lost 6 bases at V and 0 bases at J; junction bases unmatched: 9. The CDR3 spells CASTLQTGSSGNTIYF. For the CDR3, the DNA is TGCGCCAGCACCTTACAGACAGGGAGCTCTGGAAACACCATATATTTT.